The 20 T cell receptor beta chains in this list originate from one sample, sequenced in a study of Graves' ophthalmopathy and Graves' hyperthyroidism. Researchers took RNA transcripts and amplified TCR beta CDR3 regions from them. RT-PCR was first run with HTBI primers, then multiplex PCR in a second round. TCRdb called the multiplex PCR reads again in MiXCR, with one record for every CDR3 protein. The table records over a million distinct CDR3 sequences, 36% of them present only once. Sequencing used peripheral blood or thyroid tissue (not recorded which). These receptors originate from an adult man with Graves' hyperthyroidism.

This clonotype was detected many times. Written as DNA, the CDR3 is TGCGCCAGCAGCGCGGACACCCACGGAACCGTAGCTTTCTTT. This sequence encodes CASSADTHGTVAFF. The rearrangement uses TRBV5-1 and TRBJ1-1, with TRBD1 as a possible D gene (5 bases). Per the germline V gene, CDR1 is SGHRS and CDR2 is YFSETQ. V shed 4 bases and J shed 10 bases, with 20 bases lying between them. This CDR3 contains 14 residues.

J is TRBJ2-5 and V is TRBV18, with D perhaps TRBD1 or TRBD2 (5 bases each). The V gene lost 1 base and the J gene lost 3 bases, with 12 bases spanning the gap. CDR3 size: 15 residues. Germline CDR1 and CDR2: KGHSH and LQKENI. The chain's CDR3 is CASSPRSGTEETQYF. Written as DNA, the CDR3 is TGTGCCAGCTCACCACGATCCGGGACGGAAGAGACCCAGTACTTC. Together with reference TRBV18 and TRBJ2-5, the CDR3 gives the full variable domain: NAGVMQNPRHLVRRRGQEARLRCSPMKGHSHVYWYRQLPEEGLKFMVYLQKENIIDESGMPKERFSAEFPKEGPSILRIQQVVRGDSAAYFCASSPRSGTEETQYFGPGTRLLVL.

This clonotype occurred a few times. V usage is TRBV10-3 and J usage is TRBJ2-5, with 7 bases aligning to TRBD1. This CDR3 is 15 amino acids long. The V gene's germline CDR1 is ENHRY and CDR2 SYGVKD. Germline trimming cut 2 bases from V and 5 bases from J; bases unmatched to any gene: 8. This CDR3 is CAISERGQGWETQYF. In DNA form, the CDR3 reads TGTGCCATCAGTGAGAGGGGGCAGGGTTGGGAGACCCAGTACTTC.

As concerns this clonotype: This may arise from a read error, as a much more abundant clone is one base away. The V call is TRBV10-3, the J call TRBJ1-1, with 8 bases identical to TRBD1. The CDR3 length is 17 residues. The germline CDR1 and CDR2 sequences are ENHRY and SYGVKD. V shed 5 bases, J shed 1 base, and the junction held 12 bases outside the gene matches. Written as DNA, the CDR3 is TGTGCCATCAGTTTCGTAAGCTGGACAGGGTGGAACACTGAAGCTTTCTTT. Amino acid sequence: CAISFVSWTGWNTEAFF.

With respect to this clonotype: A single base separates this from a much larger clone, so it may be a read error. The V and J genes are TRBV10-2 and TRBJ2-7; 7 nucleotides align to TRBD2. Germline trimming cut 2 bases from V and 2 bases from J; bases unmatched to any gene: 12. CDR1 is WSHSY, CDR2 SAAADI, per germline. CDR3 length equals 17 residues. CDR3 DNA sequence: TGCGCCAGCAGTGAGATTCGGGCGGGGGTGGGCCCCTACGAGCAGTACTTC. This sequence encodes CASSEIRAGVGPYEQYF.

This clonotype was recorded at least ten times. The chain carries TRBV19 and TRBJ1-3, with D hard to call. V dropped 10 bases and J dropped 0 bases, with 10 bases sitting between them. The germline V gene has CDR1 LNHDA and CDR2 SQIVND (reference sequence). The CDR3 loop spans 13 amino acids. The CDR3 DNA follows: TGTGCCACCCAAGAGTACTCTGGAAACACCATATATTTT. Its translation: CATQEYSGNTIYF.

This clonotype has a count of ten or more. The junction departs from the called germline gene at one end, perhaps through a read error. The chain couples TRBV5-1 to TRBJ1-5; the D is unclear. This CDR3 comprises 15 residues. Germline CDR1 SGHRS, CDR2 YFSETQ. The CDR3 DNA reads as TGTGCCAGCAGCTTGGAGGGCCAGAGCAATCAGCCCCAGCATTTT. The encoded protein is CASSLEGQSNQPQHF. Full variable domain (outside the CDR3, taken from reference TRBV5-1 and TRBJ1-5): KAGVTQTPRYLIKTRGQQVTLSCSPISGHRSVSWYQQTPGQGLQFLFEYFSETQRNKGNFPGRFSGRQFSNSRSEMNVSTLELGDSALYLCASSLEGQSNQPQHFGDGTRLSIL.

Concerning this clonotype itself: One end of the junction fails to match germline, which may point to a read error. V gene TRBV10-3 combines with J gene TRBJ1-1; 7 nucleotides line up with TRBD1. This CDR3 is 17 amino acids long. CDR1 is ENHRY, CDR2 SYGVKD, per germline. The CDR3 loop is CASSYKFRLTGWTEAFF. CDR3 in DNA: TGTGCCAGCAGTTACAAGTTCCGTCTGACAGGGTGGACTGAAGCTTTCTTT.

This clonotype showed up many times. The chain employs TRBV7-2 and TRBJ2-7, with 9 nucleotides matching TRBD2. V lost 1 base, J lost 4 bases, and 5 bases stayed unmatched. Germline V gives CDR1 SGHTA, CDR2 FQGNSA. This CDR3 comprises 15 residues. Here the CDR3 DNA reads TGTGCCAGCAGCTTAGTCCCTAGCGGGGTTTACGAGCAGTACTTC. Its protein is CASSLVPSGVYEQYF.

This chain links TRBV10-3 with TRBJ2-7, with 9 bases aligning to TRBD2. The DNA end is a closer match to TRBJ2-1, so the J assignment may be wrong. Germline loops: CDR1 ENHRY, CDR2 SYGVKD. CDR3 length equals 13 residues. The CDR3 nucleotides read TGTGCCATCAAGGAGCGGGGGGCAGGTGAGCAGTTCTTC. Amino acid sequence: CAIKERGAGEQFF.

At least ten counts were recorded for this clonotype. In DNA, the CDR3 is TGTGCCAGCAGCTTACGGGCCGGGGCCTCTGGGGCCAACGTCCTGACTTTC. Its protein product is CASSLRAGASGANVLTF. This chain connects TRBV7-2 to TRBJ2-6, with D possibly being TRBD1 or TRBD2 (5 bases each). The germline V gene encodes CDR1 SGHTA and CDR2 FQGNSA. This CDR3 has 17 amino acids. With 2 bases removed from V and 0 bases from J, the gap between germline ends came to 11 bases.

This clonotype appeared many times. The chain couples TRBV7-9 to TRBJ2-5; TRBD1 aligns across 7 bases. The CDR3 covers 16 residues. V gave up 5 bases and J gave up 6 bases; unmatched junction bases: 15. Germline V gene lookup returns CDR1 SEHNR and CDR2 FQNEAQ (reference sequence). The CDR3 DNA is TGTGCCAGCAGCCCCACGGGGACAGCAGGTAGAAAGACCCAGTACTTC. As protein: CASSPTGTAGRKTQYF.

The V gene is TRBV9, the J gene TRBJ1-6; the match to TRBD1 covers 8 bases. The CDR3 totals 12 residues. With V trimmed by 4 bases and J by 12 bases, 3 bases remained unmatched. The germline V gene encodes CDR1 SGDLS and CDR2 YYNGEE. CDR3 bases: TGTGCCAGCAGCCACGACAGGGGACCCCTCCACTTT. It codes for CASSHDRGPLHF.

The V gene is TRBV6-6, the J gene TRBJ1-4; 10 bases agree with TRBD1. Germline lookup yields CDR1 MNHNY and CDR2 SVGAGI (reference sequence). The CDR3 runs to 13 residues. CDR3 region: CATRTGGNEKLFF. CDR3 DNA sequence: TGTGCGACGAGGACAGGGGGAAATGAAAAACTGTTTTTT.

This clonotype was seen only a few times. This sequence joins TRBV12-3 or TRBV12-4 and TRBJ1-5; TRBD1 might be the D (6 bases). This CDR3 is 16 amino acids long. V was trimmed by 7 bases and J by 0 bases, leaving 16 bases between them. The CDR3 loop reads CASTYETGPSNQPQHF. DNA for the CDR3: TGTGCCAGCACCTATGAGACAGGACCTAGCAATCAGCCCCAGCATTTT.

This clonotype was observed at least ten times. The rearrangement uses TRBV4-1 and TRBJ2-7; 8 nucleotides agree with TRBD2. The CDR3 loop spans 15 amino acids. Germline V gene sequence: CDR1 MGHRA, CDR2 YSYEKL. V lost 4 bases, J lost 6 bases, and 11 bases stayed unmatched. CDR3 in amino acids: CASSPLSGLVGEQYF. CDR3 coding DNA: TGCGCCAGCAGCCCTCTTTCGGGACTAGTCGGCGAGCAGTACTTC.

The V gene is TRBV6-5, the J gene TRBJ2-5; unclear D gene. Trimming took off 5 bases at V and 7 bases at J, with 17 bases between the two ends. Germline CDR1 MNHEY, CDR2 SVGAGI. This CDR3 comprises 14 residues. In nucleotides, the CDR3 is TGTGCCAGCAGTGAAGCCCGCGGCCGAGGGACCCAGTACTTC. Protein: CASSEARGRGTQYF.

The chain is built from TRBV10-2 and TRBJ1-4; D is uncertain. The CDR3 runs to 13 residues. The germline V gene encodes CDR1 WSHSY and CDR2 SAAADI. V was trimmed by 4 bases and J by 7 bases, leaving 10 bases between them. CDR3 DNA sequence: TGCGCCAGCAGTGCCGGACTTGGTGAAAAACTGTTTTTT. Its translation: CASSAGLGEKLFF.

The chain combines TRBV25-1 with TRBJ2-2; tentative D call: TRBD2 (10 bases). V was pared by 5 bases and J by 1 base, with 29 bases between. Looked up from germline, CDR1 is MGHDK and CDR2 is SYGVNS. CDR3 size: 21 residues. In DNA, the CDR3 is TGTGCCAGCAGTTACTCGAACAGGGGGCTCTTAGCGGGAGGGAACACCGGGGAGCTGTTTTTT. Translated: CASSYSNRGLLAGGNTGELFF.

The gene calls are TRBV29-1 and TRBJ2-5; TRBD2 aligns across 8 bases. This CDR3 region has 14 residues. Germline loops: CDR1 SQVTM, CDR2 ANQGSEA. J lost 5 bases, V lost 6 bases, and 11 bases had no gene match. The CDR3: CSVAETSVGETQYF. The CDR3 nucleotides read TGCAGCGTCGCCGAGACTAGCGTAGGTGAGACCCAGTACTTC.